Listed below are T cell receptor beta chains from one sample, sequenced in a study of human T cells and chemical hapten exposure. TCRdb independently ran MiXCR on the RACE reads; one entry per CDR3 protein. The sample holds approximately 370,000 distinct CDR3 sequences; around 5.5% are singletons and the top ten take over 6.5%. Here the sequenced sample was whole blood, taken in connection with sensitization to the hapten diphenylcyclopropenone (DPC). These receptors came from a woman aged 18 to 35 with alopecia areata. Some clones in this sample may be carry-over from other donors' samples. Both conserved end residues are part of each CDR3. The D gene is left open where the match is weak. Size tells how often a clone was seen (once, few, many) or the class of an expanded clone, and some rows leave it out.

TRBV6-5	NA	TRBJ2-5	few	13	TGTGCCAGCAGCGACGGGTTACAAGAGACCCAGTACTTC	CASSDGLQETQYF
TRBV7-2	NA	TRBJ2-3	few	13	TGTGCCAGCAGCTTAGGTCTAGCCTCTACCCCTGTTTTT	CASSLGLASTPVF
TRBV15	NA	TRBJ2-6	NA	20	TGTGCCACCAGCAGTACCCTGGGGGCTACTGAGGAGTCTGGGGCCAACGTCCTGACTTTC	CATSSTLGATEESGANVLTF
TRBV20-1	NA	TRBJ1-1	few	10	TGCAGTGCTAGATTGGGGGTAGCTTTCTTT	CSARLGVAFF
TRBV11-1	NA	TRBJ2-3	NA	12	TGTGCCAGCAGTCAGTACCAGAGGGCGCAGTATTTT	CASSQYQRAQYF
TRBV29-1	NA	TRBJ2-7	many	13	TGCAGCGTTGGACAGAGGCAAGGTCACGAGCAGTACTTC	CSVGQRQGHEQYF
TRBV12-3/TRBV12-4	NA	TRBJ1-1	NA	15	TGTGCCAGCAGGGGTTATGGGGGGCGCGTCACTGAAGCTTTCTTT	CASRGYGGRVTEAFF
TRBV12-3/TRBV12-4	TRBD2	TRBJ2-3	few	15	TGTGCCAGCAGTCCCTCGAGCGGGGCGACAGATACGCAGTATTTT	CASSPSSGATDTQYF
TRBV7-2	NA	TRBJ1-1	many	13	TGTGCCAGCCAGGTTTATCCGAACACTGAAGCTTTCTTT	CASQVYPNTEAFF
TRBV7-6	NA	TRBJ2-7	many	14	TGTGCCAGCAGCTTAATCTATTCTTCCTACGAGCAGTACTTC	CASSLIYSSYEQYF
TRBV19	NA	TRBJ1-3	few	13	TGTGCCATGATATCCAGGGCTCGATACACCATATATTTT	CAMISRARYTIYF
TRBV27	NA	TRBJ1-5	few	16	TGTGCCAGCAGTTTATGGGGCAGGGGATCTCCTCAGCCCCAGCATTTT	CASSLWGRGSPQPQHF
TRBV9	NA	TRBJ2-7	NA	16	TGTGCCAGCAGCGTAGGCGGGGCCACTGGGAGGTACGAGCAGTACTTC	CASSVGGATGRYEQYF
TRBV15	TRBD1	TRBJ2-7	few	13	TGTGCCACTGTGTCGACAGGGAGCTACGAGCAGTACTTC	CATVSTGSYEQYF
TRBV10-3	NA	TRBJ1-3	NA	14	TGTGCCATCAGTCCACAGGGCTCTGGAAACACCATATATTTT	CAISPQGSGNTIYF
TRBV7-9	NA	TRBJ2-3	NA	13	TGTGCCAGCAGCTGGGGATTCTGGGATACGCAGTATTTT	CASSWGFWDTQYF
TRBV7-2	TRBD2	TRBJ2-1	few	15	TGTGCCAGCAGCTTAGGTAGCGGGACCTGGAATGAGCAGTTCTTC	CASSLGSGTWNEQFF
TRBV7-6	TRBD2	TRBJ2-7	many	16	TGTGCCAGCAGCCCATGGACTAGCGGGGGGGCCTACGAGCAGTACTTC	CASSPWTSGGAYEQYF
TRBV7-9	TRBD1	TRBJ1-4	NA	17	TGTGCCAGCAGCTTTTTCGCGGGGACAGCCTCTAATGAAAAACTGTTTTTT	CASSFFAGTASNEKLFF